This T cell receptor beta chain came from a study of identical twins. The V gene's germline CDR1 is MNHEY and CDR2 SMNVEV (reference sequence). The CDR3 runs to 14 residues. With 5 bases removed from V and 2 bases from J, the gap between germline ends came to 10 bases. This clonotype was observed many times. Using its own MiXCR run on the 5' RACE reads, TCRdb lists one record per CDR3 protein. The sample lists 700,000 or so distinct CDR3 sequences; 8.6% were seen once. The sample was also linked to a second study, of yellow fever vaccine responses in identical twins.

The J gene is TRBJ1-5, the V gene TRBV27, with D possibly TRBD1 on 6 matching bases. Source material: PBMCs. The clonotype was recovered from a woman under 30 in good health. CDR3 loop: CASSPRGGNQPQHF. The DNA of the CDR3 is TGTGCCAGCAGTCCCAGGGGAGGCAATCAGCCCCAGCATTTT.